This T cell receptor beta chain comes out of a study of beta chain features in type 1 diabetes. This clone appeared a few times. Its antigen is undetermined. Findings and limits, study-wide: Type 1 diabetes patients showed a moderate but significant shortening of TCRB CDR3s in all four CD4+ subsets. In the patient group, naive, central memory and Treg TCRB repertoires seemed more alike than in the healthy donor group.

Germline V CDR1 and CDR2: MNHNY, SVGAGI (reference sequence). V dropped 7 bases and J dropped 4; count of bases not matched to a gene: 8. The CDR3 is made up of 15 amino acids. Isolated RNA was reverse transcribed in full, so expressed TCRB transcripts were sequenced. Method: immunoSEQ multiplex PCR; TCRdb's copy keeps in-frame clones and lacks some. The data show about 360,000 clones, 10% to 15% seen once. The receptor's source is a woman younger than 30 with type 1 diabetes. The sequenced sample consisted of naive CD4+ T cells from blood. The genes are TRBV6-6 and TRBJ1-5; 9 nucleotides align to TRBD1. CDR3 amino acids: CASTKTGGGNQPQHF. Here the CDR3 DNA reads TGTGCCAGCACCAAGACAGGGGGAGGAAATCAGCCCCAGCATTTT.